Included here is one T cell receptor (beta chain) sequence, with context. Its antigen is undetermined. Trimming pared 3 bases from V and 1 base from J, leaving 9 bases between. Germline V gene data show CDR1 as SGHTA and CDR2 as FQGTGA. This CDR3 has 14 residues. The sample belongs to a study of shared clonotypes between healthy human individuals. Study-level points and caveats: Larger richness was generally estimated for naive than memory subsets.

Sequencing was at deep level. Clones were sequenced by immunoSEQ multiplex PCR, and TCRdb holds only the in-frame ones, with some missing. The sample consists of a few million clones, more than 85% of them appearing once. Splitting of CD4+ cells produced CD45RA+ naive and CD45RA-negative memory subsets. Sequenced material: naive CD4+ T cells from PBMCs. Subset given: CD45RA+ positively selected. The rearrangement uses TRBV7-3 and TRBJ1-2; D is uncertain. The receptor comes from a man aged 18-30 years in good health. Some clones in this sample may be carry-over from other donors' samples. CDR3 DNA sequence: TGTGCCAGCAGCTTCGGCCCTTTTAACTATGGCTACACCTTC. It encodes CASSFGPFNYGYTF. Full variable domain (rest looked up from reference TRBV7-3 and TRBJ1-2): GAGVSQTPSNKVTEKGKYVELRCDPISGHTALYWYRQSLGQGPEFLIYFQGTGAADDSGLPNDRFFAVRPEGSVSTLKIQRTERGDSAVYLCASSFGPFNYGYTFGSGTRLTVV.